Below, 18 T cell receptor beta chains from the same sample are listed, as sequenced in a study of graft-versus-host responses after intestinal transplantation. Here immunoSEQ multiplex PCR was the method, and the copy in TCRdb shows in-frame clones only, minus some. Of tens of thousands of clones detected, approximately 95% appear once; the ten largest clones hold 0.45% to 0.6%. No cognate antigen is known for these TCRs. The sequencing used unstimulated CD8+ T cells sorted from spleen or lymph node cells, collected before intestinal transplant. These receptor sequences come from a human donor who received an intestinal transplant.

The chain uses TRBV30 and TRBJ1-1; 7 bases match TRBD1. The CDR3 has 12 amino acids. From germline, CDR1 is GTSNPN and CDR2 SVGIG (reference sequence). The CDR3 here is CAFDREGAEAFF. CDR3 DNA: TGTGCATTTGACAGGGAAGGCGCTGAAGCTTTCTTT.

The CDR3 bases are TGTGCCAGCAAGGACAGGGTTTCCGATACGCAGTATTTT. It translates to CASKDRVSDTQYF. The J gene is TRBJ2-3, the V gene TRBV28; TRBD1 agrees at 8 bases. J gave up 6 bases and V 7 bases, and 6 bases lay outside the gene matches. Germline V gene data show CDR1 as MDHEN and CDR2 as SYDVKM. The CDR3 length is 13 residues.

The CDR3 sequence is CASSLLAEYEQYF. CDR3 DNA sequence: TGTGCCAGCAGCTTACTAGCGGAATACGAGCAGTACTTC. V usage is TRBV5-5 and J usage is TRBJ2-7; TRBD2 matches 8 bases. This CDR3 comprises 13 residues. Germline assignment: CDR1 SGHKS and CDR2 YYEKEE (reference sequence). V was pared by 2 bases and J by 4 bases, with 2 bases of the junction left unmatched.

This chain joins TRBV9 and TRBJ2-2; 7 bases are shared with TRBD2. This CDR3 region has 17 residues. V dropped 3 bases and J dropped 6; count of bases not matched to a gene: 14. Germline V CDR1 and CDR2: SGDLS, YYNGEE. CDR3 nucleotides: TGTGCCAGCAGCGGCATAGAGGCGGGAGTAGGCGCCGGGGAGCTGTTTTTT. As protein: CASSGIEAGVGAGELFF. The full variable domain, rest sourced from reference TRBV9 and TRBJ2-2, is DSGVTQTPKHLITATGQRVTLRCSPRSGDLSVYWYQQSLDQGLQFLIQYYNGEERAKGNILERFSAQQFPDLHSELNLSSLELGDSALYFCASSGIEAGVGAGELFFGEGSRLTVL.

This clone was detected a few times. The chain uses TRBV27 and TRBJ1-1; maybe TRBD1 (6 bases). The CDR3 loop spans 13 amino acids. Germline-derived CDR1 and CDR2 are MNHEY and SMNVEV (reference sequence). V was cut by 6 bases and J by 4 bases, with 12 bases left in between. The CDR3 DNA follows: TGTGCCAGCAGCGTACAAGGGGGCACTGAAGCTTTCTTT. Amino acids: CASSVQGGTEAFF.

The chain employs TRBV5-1 and TRBJ2-7; no firm D call. CDR1 is SGHRS and CDR2 is YFSETQ in the germline V gene. The V and J ends lost 4 bases and 0 bases respectively, with 5 bases between them. This CDR3 has 12 amino acids. The CDR3 nucleotides are TGCGCCAGCAGCCCGTCCTCCTACGAGCAGTACTTC. It yields the protein CASSPSSYEQYF.

This chain links TRBV7-2 with TRBJ2-3; no clear D gene. Trimming left V 1 base short and J 4 bases short, with 6 bases between. Germline V gives CDR1 SGHTA, CDR2 FQGNSA. The CDR3 sequence is 13 residues long. The CDR3 spells CASSLVTADTQYF. The DNA for the CDR3 is TGTGCCAGCAGCTTAGTTACGGCAGATACGCAGTATTTT.

This clone appeared once. This chain links TRBV4-3 with TRBJ1-1, with D unclear. Per the germline V gene, CDR1 is LGHNA and CDR2 is YSLEER. The V gene lost 3 bases and the J gene lost 5 bases, with 16 bases spanning the gap. CDR3 length equals 15 residues. The DNA for the CDR3 is TGCGCCAGCAGCCATAGCCAGTTAATGGTGACTGAAGCTTTCTTT. Its protein is CASSHSQLMVTEAFF.

This chain connects TRBV13 to TRBJ2-7; 9 bases are a match to TRBD2. With V trimmed by 5 bases and J by 1 base, 6 bases remained unmatched. Germline V gene lookup returns CDR1 PRHDT and CDR2 FYEKMQ (reference sequence). CDR3 size: 15 residues. The CDR3 bases are TGTGCCAGCAGCGCGCAGGGACTAGCTTCCTACGAGCAGTACTTC. Its protein product is CASSAQGLASYEQYF.

V and J are TRBV10-1 and TRBJ1-1; D is undetermined. Germline CDR1 reads WNHNN; CDR2 reads SYGVQD (reference sequence). Between the trimmed V and J ends, which lost 11 bases and 6 bases, there was a span of 16 bases. This CDR3 is 12 amino acids long. The CDR3 is CACSGHGSEAFF. For the CDR3, the DNA is TGCGCCTGTTCAGGTCACGGCTCTGAAGCTTTCTTT.

The rearrangement links TRBV13 to TRBJ2-3; 8 nucleotides line up with TRBD2. V dropped 3 bases and J dropped 5; count of bases not matched to a gene: 7. Germline V gene sequence: CDR1 PRHDT, CDR2 FYEKMQ (reference sequence). CDR3 length equals 15 residues. CDR3 DNA: TGTGCCAGCAGCTTTCTCACCAGCGGGAGAGATACGCAGTATTTT. Encoded protein: CASSFLTSGRDTQYF.

This chain links TRBV11-2 with TRBJ2-5; 12 nucleotides match TRBD2. The CDR3 length is 16 residues. The germline V gene has CDR1 SGHAT and CDR2 FQNNGV. With V trimmed by 1 base and J by 4 bases, 4 bases remained unmatched. The CDR3 sequence is CASSLVRLAGVETQYF. CDR3 DNA: TGTGCCAGCAGCTTAGTGAGACTAGCGGGAGTAGAGACCCAGTACTTC.

The chain couples TRBV5-1 to TRBJ2-1; D perhaps matches TRBD1 (6 bases). Trimming stripped 3 bases from V and 6 bases from J, with 13 bases between. Germline V CDR1 and CDR2: SGHRS, YFSETQ. CDR3 length: 14 amino acids. The CDR3 nucleotides read TGCGCCAGCAGCTCCGGGACATTCGGCAATGAGCAGTTCTTC. Translating gives CASSSGTFGNEQFF.

The chain recombines TRBV27 with TRBJ1-4; D not resolved. Germline CDR1 is MNHEY and CDR2 is SMNVEV (reference sequence). The CDR3 sequence is 14 residues long. V was pared by 1 base and J by 7 bases, with 10 bases between. CDR3 sequence reads: CASSLYPGGEKLFF. The DNA of the CDR3 is TGTGCCAGCAGTTTATACCCGGGAGGTGAAAAACTGTTTTTT.

The V call is TRBV4-3, the J call TRBJ1-1, with 8 bases lining up with TRBD1. V shed 4 bases, J shed 3 bases, and the junction held 4 bases outside the gene matches. The CDR3 length is 14 residues. CDR1 LGHNA and CDR2 YSLEER come from the germline V gene. CDR3 loop: CASSPQGVDTEAFF. For the CDR3, the DNA is TGCGCCAGCAGCCCACAGGGGGTAGACACTGAAGCTTTCTTT.

This sequence joins TRBV5-1 and TRBJ2-5; D remains ambiguous. Germline V gives CDR1 SGHRS, CDR2 YFSETQ. V was clipped by 0 bases and J by 5 bases, with 5 bases between them. The CDR3 contains 12 residues. In DNA, the CDR3 is TGCGCCAGCAGCTTGGCCCTGGAGACCCAGTACTTC. It is translated as CASSLALETQYF.

This clone was observed a handful of times. The chain is built from TRBV19 and TRBJ2-1; possibly TRBD1 for D (6 bases). Germline V gene data show CDR1 as LNHDA and CDR2 as SQIVND (reference sequence). The CDR3 extends over 14 amino acids. The V gene lost 6 bases and the J gene lost 5 bases, with 14 bases spanning the gap. The CDR3 sequence: CASRQGYGNNEQFF. CDR3 coding DNA: TGTGCCAGTAGACAGGGTTACGGAAACAATGAGCAGTTCTTC.

The chain joins TRBV7-9 to TRBJ2-7; 10 bases are shared with TRBD1. CDR1 and CDR2 from the germline V gene are SEHNR and FQNEAQ (reference sequence). The CDR3 has 15 amino acids. Trimming cost V 4 bases and J 7 bases; bases outside gene matches: 10. The DNA of the CDR3 is TGTGCCAGCAGCTCCCCGGGACAGGGGTCCCCTGAGCAGTACTTC. Its protein is CASSSPGQGSPEQYF.